The rows below give T cell receptor beta chains drawn from one sample of a study of blood T cell repertoires in COVID-19. Only in-frame clones appear in the TCRdb table, and some are missing; sequencing was by immunoSEQ multiplex PCR. The table has under 250,000 clones, about 89% seen once. The sequenced sample consisted of peripheral blood. These TCRs come from a woman in her sixties or seventies who had recovered from COVID-19. Each CDR3 is given with its conserved first and last residue. A D gene is named only where the DNA matches it firmly. Size is stated for part of the rows, as once, few or many counts, or as a class when the clone is expanded.

J gene: TRBJ1-4; clone size: NA; D gene: NA; V gene: TRBV3-1/TRBV3-2; CDR3 protein: CASSQGAGRGNNEKLFF; CDR3 DNA: TGTGCCAGCAGCCAAGGGGCCGGGCGAGGGAATAATGAAAAACTGTTTTTT
J gene: TRBJ2-7; clone size: NA; D gene: NA; V gene: TRBV7-2; CDR3 protein: CASSPDRFGSYEQYF; CDR3 DNA: TGTGCCAGCAGCCCGGACAGATTCGGCTCCTACGAGCAGTACTTC
J gene: TRBJ2-3; clone size: NA; D gene: TRBD2; V gene: TRBV13; CDR3 protein: CASSLGVAGGLRDTQYF; CDR3 DNA: TGTGCCAGCAGCTTAGGAGTAGCGGGGGGGCTGAGAGATACGCAGTATTTT
J gene: TRBJ1-2; clone size: NA; D gene: NA; V gene: TRBV6-5; CDR3 protein: CASSYGGTYGYTF; CDR3 DNA: TGTGCCAGCAGTTACGGGGGGACCTATGGCTACACCTTC
J gene: TRBJ2-3; clone size: NA; D gene: TRBD2; V gene: TRBV18; CDR3 protein: CASSPALLLAGGTDTQYF; CDR3 DNA: TGTGCCAGCTCACCAGCGCTCCTACTAGCGGGAGGCACAGATACGCAGTATTTT
J gene: TRBJ2-1; clone size: NA; D gene: TRBD2; V gene: TRBV19; CDR3 protein: CASSIEGSGGAWNEQFF; CDR3 DNA: TGTGCCAGTAGTATAGAAGGTAGCGGGGGGGCCTGGAATGAGCAGTTCTTC
J gene: TRBJ2-1; clone size: NA; D gene: TRBD1; V gene: TRBV5-1; CDR3 protein: CASSRAGTGGGNEQFF; CDR3 DNA: TGCGCCAGCAGCCGGGCAGGGACAGGGGGTGGCAATGAGCAGTTCTTC
J gene: TRBJ2-3; clone size: NA; D gene: NA; V gene: TRBV15; CDR3 protein: CATSRGGYTDTQYF; CDR3 DNA: TGTGCCACCAGCAGAGGAGGGTACACAGATACGCAGTATTTT
J gene: TRBJ1-6; clone size: NA; D gene: NA; V gene: TRBV6-6; CDR3 protein: CASSYVSDNSPLHF; CDR3 DNA: TGTGCCAGCAGTTACGTATCGGATAATTCACCCCTCCACTTT
J gene: TRBJ1-1; clone size: once; D gene: NA; V gene: TRBV29-1; CDR3 protein: CSVSETGNTEAFF; CDR3 DNA: TGCAGCGTGTCCGAGACAGGGAACACTGAAGCTTTCTTT
J gene: TRBJ1-4; clone size: NA; D gene: NA; V gene: TRBV5-4; CDR3 protein: CASSLGQGATNEKLFF; CDR3 DNA: TGTGCCAGCAGCTTGGGGCAGGGTGCAACTAATGAAAAACTGTTTTTT
J gene: TRBJ1-2; clone size: NA; D gene: NA; V gene: TRBV28; CDR3 protein: CASRRTESNYGYTF; CDR3 DNA: TGTGCCAGCAGGAGGACAGAGTCTAACTATGGCTACACCTTC
J gene: TRBJ2-2; clone size: NA; D gene: NA; V gene: TRBV2; CDR3 protein: CASRTEGTDTGELFF; CDR3 DNA: TGTGCCAGCAGGACGGAGGGGACCGACACCGGGGAGCTGTTTTTT
J gene: TRBJ2-3; clone size: NA; D gene: NA; V gene: TRBV5-1; CDR3 protein: CASSLVPGQSTDTQYF; CDR3 DNA: TGCGCCAGCAGCTTGGTGCCAGGGCAATCCACAGATACGCAGTATTTT
J gene: TRBJ2-7; clone size: NA; D gene: NA; V gene: TRBV18; CDR3 protein: CASSPRSGGDTYEQYF; CDR3 DNA: TGTGCCAGCTCACCACGGAGTGGGGGCGACACCTACGAGCAGTACTTC
J gene: TRBJ2-1; clone size: NA; D gene: NA; V gene: TRBV7-2; CDR3 protein: CASEAVNEQFF; CDR3 DNA: TGTGCCAGTGAAGCGGTCAATGAGCAGTTCTTC
J gene: TRBJ2-1; clone size: NA; D gene: TRBD2; V gene: TRBV7-8; CDR3 protein: CASSYGGALGNEQFF; CDR3 DNA: TGTGCCAGCAGCTACGGGGGGGCCTTGGGAAATGAGCAGTTCTTC
J gene: TRBJ2-1; clone size: NA; D gene: NA; V gene: TRBV9; CDR3 protein: CASSRDSPYNEQFF; CDR3 DNA: TGTGCCAGCAGCCGGGACTCTCCATACAATGAGCAGTTCTTC
J gene: TRBJ2-1; clone size: NA; D gene: TRBD2; V gene: TRBV3-1/TRBV3-2; CDR3 protein: CASSPLGTINEQFF; CDR3 DNA: TGTGCCAGCAGCCCCCTCGGGACTATCAATGAGCAGTTCTTC
J gene: TRBJ2-3; clone size: NA; D gene: TRBD2; V gene: TRBV5-8; CDR3 protein: CASSSGTSGPTGDTQYF; CDR3 DNA: TGTGCCAGCAGCTCCGGGACTAGCGGGCCCACGGGGGATACGCAGTATTTT
J gene: TRBJ1-5; clone size: NA; D gene: TRBD1; V gene: TRBV6-6; CDR3 protein: CASGGQGGNQPQHF; CDR3 DNA: TGTGCCAGCGGGGGACAGGGGGGTAATCAGCCCCAGCATTTT
J gene: TRBJ2-5; clone size: once; D gene: TRBD2; V gene: TRBV6-2/TRBV6-3; CDR3 protein: CASSSRGGQETQYF; CDR3 DNA: TGTGCCAGCAGTAGTCGGGGGGGCCAAGAGACCCAGTACTTC
J gene: TRBJ2-5; clone size: few; D gene: TRBD1; V gene: TRBV5-4; CDR3 protein: CASSLPGQGRETQYF; CDR3 DNA: TGTGCCAGCAGCTTGCCCGGACAGGGTAGAGAGACCCAGTACTTC
J gene: TRBJ2-1; clone size: NA; D gene: TRBD1; V gene: TRBV24-1; CDR3 protein: CATSDWGQGPYNEQFF; CDR3 DNA: TGTGCCACCAGTGATTGGGGACAGGGCCCCTACAATGAGCAGTTCTTC
J gene: TRBJ1-6; clone size: NA; D gene: TRBD1; V gene: TRBV5-1; CDR3 protein: CASSKGQGDSPLHF; CDR3 DNA: TGCGCCAGCAGCAAGGGACAGGGCGATTCACCCCTCCACTTT
J gene: TRBJ1-6; clone size: NA; D gene: TRBD1; V gene: TRBV6-2/TRBV6-3; CDR3 protein: CASSYEGRRDRNSPLHF; CDR3 DNA: TGTGCCAGCAGTTACGAGGGGCGCCGGGACAGGAATTCACCCCTCCACTTT
J gene: TRBJ2-5; clone size: NA; D gene: NA; V gene: TRBV18; CDR3 protein: CASSPSGKETQYF; CDR3 DNA: TGTGCCAGCTCACCTTCCGGGAAAGAGACCCAGTACTTC
J gene: TRBJ2-7; clone size: NA; D gene: NA; V gene: TRBV6-5; CDR3 protein: CASIDRSYEQYF; CDR3 DNA: TGTGCCAGCATCGACAGATCCTACGAGCAGTACTTC
J gene: TRBJ2-6; clone size: NA; D gene: NA; V gene: TRBV10-1; CDR3 protein: CASRQQCPNVLTF; CDR3 DNA: TGCGCCAGCAGGCAACAGTGTCCCAACGTCCTGACTTTC
J gene: TRBJ1-3; clone size: NA; D gene: NA; V gene: TRBV5-1; CDR3 protein: CASSFLTPRLGNTIYF; CDR3 DNA: TGCGCCAGCAGCTTCCTGACTCCCAGACTTGGAAACACCATATATTTT
J gene: TRBJ1-2; clone size: NA; D gene: NA; V gene: TRBV13; CDR3 protein: CASSNSRGLANYGYTF; CDR3 DNA: TGTGCCAGCAGCAATTCTCGCGGGCTAGCTAACTATGGCTACACCTTC
J gene: TRBJ1-6; clone size: NA; D gene: NA; V gene: TRBV6-4; CDR3 protein: CASRESGIGSPLHF; CDR3 DNA: TGTGCCAGCAGGGAGAGTGGTATCGGTTCACCCCTCCACTTT